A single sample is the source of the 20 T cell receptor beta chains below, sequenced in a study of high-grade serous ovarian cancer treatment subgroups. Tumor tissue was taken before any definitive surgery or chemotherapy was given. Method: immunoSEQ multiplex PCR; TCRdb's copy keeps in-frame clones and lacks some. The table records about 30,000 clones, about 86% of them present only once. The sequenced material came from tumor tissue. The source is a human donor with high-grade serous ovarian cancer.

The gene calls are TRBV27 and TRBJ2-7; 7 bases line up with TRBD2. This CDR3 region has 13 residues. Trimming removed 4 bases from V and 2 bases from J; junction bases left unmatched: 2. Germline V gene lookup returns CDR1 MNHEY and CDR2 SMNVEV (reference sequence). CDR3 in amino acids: CASSSRGAYEQYF. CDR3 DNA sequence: TGTGCCAGCAGTTCCCGGGGGGCCTACGAGCAGTACTTC.

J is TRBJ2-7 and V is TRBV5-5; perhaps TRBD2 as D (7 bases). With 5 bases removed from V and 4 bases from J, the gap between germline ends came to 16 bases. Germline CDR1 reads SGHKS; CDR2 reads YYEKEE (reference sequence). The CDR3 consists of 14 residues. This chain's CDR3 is CASSLGGLGYEQYF. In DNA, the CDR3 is TGTGCCAGCAGTCTGGGGGGGCTAGGTTACGAGCAGTACTTC.

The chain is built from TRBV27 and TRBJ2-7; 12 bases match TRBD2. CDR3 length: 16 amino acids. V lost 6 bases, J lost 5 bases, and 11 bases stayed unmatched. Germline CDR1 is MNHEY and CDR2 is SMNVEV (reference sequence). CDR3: CASRARLAGESNEQYF. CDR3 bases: TGTGCCAGCAGGGCCCGACTAGCGGGAGAGAGCAACGAGCAGTACTTC.

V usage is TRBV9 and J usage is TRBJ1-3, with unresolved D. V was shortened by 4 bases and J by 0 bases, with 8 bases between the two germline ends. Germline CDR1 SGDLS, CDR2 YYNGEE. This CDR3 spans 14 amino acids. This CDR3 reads CASSPQFSGNTIYF. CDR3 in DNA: TGTGCCAGCAGCCCCCAGTTCTCTGGAAACACCATATATTTT.

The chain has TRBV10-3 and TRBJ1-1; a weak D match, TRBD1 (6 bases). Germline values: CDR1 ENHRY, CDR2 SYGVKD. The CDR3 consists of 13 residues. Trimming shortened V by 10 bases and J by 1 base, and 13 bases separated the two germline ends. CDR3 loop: CASQHRENTEAFF. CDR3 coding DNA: TGTGCCAGCCAACACAGGGAGAACACTGAAGCTTTCTTT.

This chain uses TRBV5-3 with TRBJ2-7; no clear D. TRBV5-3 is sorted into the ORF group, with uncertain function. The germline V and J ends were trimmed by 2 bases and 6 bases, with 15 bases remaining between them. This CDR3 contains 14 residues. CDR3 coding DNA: TGTGCCAGAAGCTTTTGGGCCCGGTTGGGCGAGCAGTACTTC. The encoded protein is CARSFWARLGEQYF.

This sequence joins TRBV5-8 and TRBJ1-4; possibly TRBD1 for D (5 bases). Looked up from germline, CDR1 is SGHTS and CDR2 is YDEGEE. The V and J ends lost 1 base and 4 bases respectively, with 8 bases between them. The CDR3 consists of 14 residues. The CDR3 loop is CASSLWQGNEKLFF. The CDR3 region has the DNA TGTGCCAGCAGCTTGTGGCAGGGTAATGAAAAACTGTTTTTT.

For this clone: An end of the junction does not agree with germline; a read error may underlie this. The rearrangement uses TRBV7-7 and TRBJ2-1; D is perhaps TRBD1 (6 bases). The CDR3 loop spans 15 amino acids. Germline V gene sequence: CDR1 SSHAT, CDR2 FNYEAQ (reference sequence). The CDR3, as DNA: TGTGCTAGCAGTCCCGACAGGAGCTCCTACAATGAGCAGTTCTTC. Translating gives CASSPDRSSYNEQFF. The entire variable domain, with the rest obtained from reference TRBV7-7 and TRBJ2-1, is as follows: GAGVSQSPRYKVTKRGQDVTLRCDPISSHATLYWYQQALGQGPEFLTYFNYEAQPDKSGLPSDRFSAERPEGSISTLTIQRTEQRDSAMYRCASSPDRSSYNEQFFGPGTRLTVL.

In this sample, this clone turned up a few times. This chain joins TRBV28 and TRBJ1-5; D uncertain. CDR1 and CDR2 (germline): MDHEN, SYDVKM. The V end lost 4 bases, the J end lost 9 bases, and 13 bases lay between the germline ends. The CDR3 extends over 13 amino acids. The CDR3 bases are TGTGCCAGCAGTTACCGGGAGGGTTGGCCCCAGCATTTT. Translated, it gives CASSYREGWPQHF.

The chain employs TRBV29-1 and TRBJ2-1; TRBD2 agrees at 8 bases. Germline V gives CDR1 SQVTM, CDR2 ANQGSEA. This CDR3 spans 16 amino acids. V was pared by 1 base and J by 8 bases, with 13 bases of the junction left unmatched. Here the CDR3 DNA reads TGCAGCGTTGAAGTACCACTGGGACTAGTTGTTCATGAGCAGTTCTTC. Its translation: CSVEVPLGLVVHEQFF.

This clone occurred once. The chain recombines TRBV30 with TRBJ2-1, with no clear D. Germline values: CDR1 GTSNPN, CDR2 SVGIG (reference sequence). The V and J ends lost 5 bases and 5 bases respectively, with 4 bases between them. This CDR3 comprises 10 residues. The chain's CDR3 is CAWAHNEQFF. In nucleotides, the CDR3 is TGTGCCTGGGCTCACAATGAGCAGTTCTTC.

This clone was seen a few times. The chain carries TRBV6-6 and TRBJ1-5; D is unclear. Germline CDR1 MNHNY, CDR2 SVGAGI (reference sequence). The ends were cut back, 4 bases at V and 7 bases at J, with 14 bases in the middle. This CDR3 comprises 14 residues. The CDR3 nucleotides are TGTGCCAGCAGTTCAATTGGACGCGGCCAGCCCCAGCATTTT. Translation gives CASSSIGRGQPQHF.

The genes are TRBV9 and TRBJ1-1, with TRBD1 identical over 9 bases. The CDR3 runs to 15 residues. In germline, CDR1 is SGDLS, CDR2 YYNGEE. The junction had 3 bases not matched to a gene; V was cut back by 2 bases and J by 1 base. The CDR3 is CASSVLGQGNTEAFF. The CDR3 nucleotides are TGTGCCAGCAGCGTTCTGGGACAGGGGAACACTGAAGCTTTCTTT.

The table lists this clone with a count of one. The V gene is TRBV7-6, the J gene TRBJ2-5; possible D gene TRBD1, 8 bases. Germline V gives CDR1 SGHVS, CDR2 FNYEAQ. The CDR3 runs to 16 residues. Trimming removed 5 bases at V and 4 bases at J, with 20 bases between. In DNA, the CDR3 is TGTGCCAGCAGCATCTGGACAGGGTGCGGGGGAGAGACCCAGTACTTC. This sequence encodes CASSIWTGCGGETQYF.

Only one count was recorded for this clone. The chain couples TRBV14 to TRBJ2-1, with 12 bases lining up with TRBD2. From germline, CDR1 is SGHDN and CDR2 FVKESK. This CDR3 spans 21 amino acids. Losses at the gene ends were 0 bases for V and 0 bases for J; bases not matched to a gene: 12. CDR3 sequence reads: CASSQDLTSGRPALSYNEQFF. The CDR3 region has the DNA TGTGCCAGCAGCCAAGATCTAACTAGCGGGAGGCCCGCGCTCTCCTACAATGAGCAGTTCTTC.

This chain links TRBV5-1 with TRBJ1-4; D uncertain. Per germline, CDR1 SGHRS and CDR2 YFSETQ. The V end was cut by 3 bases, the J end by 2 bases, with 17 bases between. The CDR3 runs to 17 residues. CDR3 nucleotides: TGCGCCAGCAGCTACCTCCCGCCCCCGCTTACTAATGAAAAACTGTTTTTT. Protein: CASSYLPPPLTNEKLFF.

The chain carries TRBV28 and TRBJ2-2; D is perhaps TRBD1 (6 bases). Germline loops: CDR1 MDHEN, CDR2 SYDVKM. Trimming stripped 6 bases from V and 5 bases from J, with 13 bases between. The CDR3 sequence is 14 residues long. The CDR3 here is CASRSGQATGELFF. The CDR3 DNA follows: TGTGCCAGCAGATCGGGACAAGCGACCGGGGAGCTGTTTTTT.

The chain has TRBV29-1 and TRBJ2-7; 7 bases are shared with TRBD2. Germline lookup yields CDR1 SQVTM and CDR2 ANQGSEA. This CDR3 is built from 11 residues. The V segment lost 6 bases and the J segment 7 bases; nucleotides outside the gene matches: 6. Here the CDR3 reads CSVGGSGEQYF. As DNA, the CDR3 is TGCAGCGTGGGAGGGTCGGGTGAGCAGTACTTC.

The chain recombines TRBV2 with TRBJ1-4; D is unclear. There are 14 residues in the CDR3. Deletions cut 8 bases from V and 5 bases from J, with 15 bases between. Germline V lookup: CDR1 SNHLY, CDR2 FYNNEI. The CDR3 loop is CASGGRDLNEKLFF. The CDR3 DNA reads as TGTGCCAGCGGTGGACGCGACCTAAATGAAAAACTGTTTTTT. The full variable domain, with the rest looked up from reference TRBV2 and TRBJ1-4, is EPEVTQTPSHQVTQMGQEVILRCVPISNHLYFYWYRQILGQKVEFLVSFYNNEISEKSEIFDDQFSVERPDGSNFTLKIRSTKLEDSAMYFCASGGRDLNEKLFFGSGTQLSVL.

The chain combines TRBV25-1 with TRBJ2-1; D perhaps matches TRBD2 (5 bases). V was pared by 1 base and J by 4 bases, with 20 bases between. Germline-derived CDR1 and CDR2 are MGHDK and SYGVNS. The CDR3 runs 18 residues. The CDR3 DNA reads TGTGCCAGCAGTGAATTGGTAGCGCTGCCCCCTTTTTACAATGAGCAGTTCTTC. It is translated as CASSELVALPPFYNEQFF.